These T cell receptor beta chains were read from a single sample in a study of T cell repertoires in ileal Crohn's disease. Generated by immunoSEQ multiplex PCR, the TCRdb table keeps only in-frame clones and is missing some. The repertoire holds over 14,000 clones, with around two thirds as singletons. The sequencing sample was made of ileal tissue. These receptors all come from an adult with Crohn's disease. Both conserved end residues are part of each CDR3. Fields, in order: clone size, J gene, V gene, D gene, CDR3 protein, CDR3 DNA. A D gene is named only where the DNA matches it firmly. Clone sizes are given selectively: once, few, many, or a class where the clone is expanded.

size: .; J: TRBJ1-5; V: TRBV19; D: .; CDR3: CASSMEGGGSQPQHF; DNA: TGTGCCAGTAGTATGGAGGGGGGAGGGAGTCAGCCCCAGCATTTT
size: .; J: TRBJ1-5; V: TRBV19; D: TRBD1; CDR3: CASNQQGAGQPQHF; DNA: TGTGCCAGTAACCAACAGGGGGCGGGTCAGCCCCAGCATTTT
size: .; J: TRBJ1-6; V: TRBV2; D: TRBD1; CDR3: CASRKDRGNSPLHF; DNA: TGTGCCAGCAGAAAAGACAGGGGAAATTCACCCCTCCACTTT
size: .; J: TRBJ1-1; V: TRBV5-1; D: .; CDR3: CASSLDRDGGAFF; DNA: TGCGCCAGCAGCTTGGACAGGGATGGGGGAGCTTTCTTT
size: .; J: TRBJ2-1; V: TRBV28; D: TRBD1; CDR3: CASSHLRGQGNEQFF; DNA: TGTGCCAGCAGTCATCTTCGGGGACAGGGGAATGAGCAGTTCTTC
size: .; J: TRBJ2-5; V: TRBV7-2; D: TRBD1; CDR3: CASSRGQGVGTQYF; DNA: TGTGCCAGCAGCCGAGGACAGGGGGTGGGGACCCAGTACTTC
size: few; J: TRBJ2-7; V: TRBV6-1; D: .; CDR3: CASSEVLRYEQYF; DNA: TGTGCCAGCAGTGAAGTCCTGAGGTACGAGCAGTACTTC
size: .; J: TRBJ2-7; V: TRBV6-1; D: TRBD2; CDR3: CASRPGTSGVYEQYF; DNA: TGTGCCAGCAGGCCGGGGACTAGCGGGGTCTACGAGCAGTACTTC
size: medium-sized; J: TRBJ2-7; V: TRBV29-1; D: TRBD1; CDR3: CSVPGTGGAEQYF; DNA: TGCAGCGTGCCCGGGACAGGGGGCGCCGAGCAGTACTTC
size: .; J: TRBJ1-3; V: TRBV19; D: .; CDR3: CASSGLNAGNTIYF; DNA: TGTGCCAGTAGTGGCCTCAACGCCGGAAACACCATATATTTT
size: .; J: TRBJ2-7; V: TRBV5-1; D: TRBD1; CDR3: CASSPRGTGGNEQYF; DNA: TGCGCCAGCAGCCCCCGGGGGACAGGGGGCAACGAGCAGTACTTC
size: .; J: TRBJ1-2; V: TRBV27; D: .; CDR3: CASRGGIYGYTF; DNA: TGTGCCAGCAGGGGGGGGATCTATGGCTACACCTTC
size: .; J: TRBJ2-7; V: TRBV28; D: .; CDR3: CASRPPRAAYEQYF; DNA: TGTGCCAGCAGGCCCCCTCGGGCAGCCTACGAGCAGTACTTC
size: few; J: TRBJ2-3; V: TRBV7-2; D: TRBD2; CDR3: CASSLRGGPTDTQYF; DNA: TGTGCCAGCAGCTTGCGCGGGGGTCCCACAGATACGCAGTATTTT
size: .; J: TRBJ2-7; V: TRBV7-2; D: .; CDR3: CASSLGSYEQYF; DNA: TGTGCCAGCAGCTTAGGGTCCTACGAGCAGTACTTC
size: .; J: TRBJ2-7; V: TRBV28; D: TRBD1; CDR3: CASSFATGGNEQYF; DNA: TGTGCCAGCAGTTTTGCGACAGGGGGCAACGAGCAGTACTTC
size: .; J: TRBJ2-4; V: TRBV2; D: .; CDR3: CASSESRPTKNIQYF; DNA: TGTGCCAGCAGTGAATCGAGACCGACCAAAAACATTCAGTACTTC
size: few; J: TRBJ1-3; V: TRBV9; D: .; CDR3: CASSVEGVKGNTIYF; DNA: TGTGCCAGCAGCGTAGAAGGGGTCAAAGGAAACACCATATATTTT
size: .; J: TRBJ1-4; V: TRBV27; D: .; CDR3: CASSFRHRGSEKLFF; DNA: TGTGCCAGCAGTTTCCGACATAGGGGGAGTGAAAAACTGTTTTTT
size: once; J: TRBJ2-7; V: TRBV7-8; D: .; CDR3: CASSPSGGVLSYEQYF; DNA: TGTGCCAGCAGCCCGTCTGGCGGGGTCCTCTCCTACGAGCAGTACTTC
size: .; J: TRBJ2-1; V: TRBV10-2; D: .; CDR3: CAPRRGARSSYNEQFF; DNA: TGCGCCCCTAGAAGGGGGGCACGGAGCTCCTACAATGAGCAGTTCTTC
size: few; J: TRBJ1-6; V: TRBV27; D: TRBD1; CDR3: CASRRGQGEESPLHF; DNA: TGTGCCAGCAGGAGAGGACAGGGGGAAGAATCACCCCTCCACTTT
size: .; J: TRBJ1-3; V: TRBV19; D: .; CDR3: CASTGGQLISGNTIYF; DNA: TGTGCCAGTACCGGGGGCCAACTCATCTCTGGAAACACCATATATTTT
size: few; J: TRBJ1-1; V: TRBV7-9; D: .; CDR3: CASSADGDATEAFF; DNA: TGTGCCAGCAGCGCCGACGGGGACGCCACTGAAGCTTTCTTT
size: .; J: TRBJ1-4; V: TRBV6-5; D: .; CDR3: CASRPGSNEKLFF; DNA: TGTGCCAGCAGGCCTGGGAGTAATGAAAAACTGTTTTTT
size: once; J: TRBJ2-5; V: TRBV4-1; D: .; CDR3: CASSHDPLQLQETQYF; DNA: TGCGCCAGCAGCCATGATCCCCTGCAGCTCCAAGAGACCCAGTACTTC
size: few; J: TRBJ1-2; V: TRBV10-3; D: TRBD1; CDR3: CASWDRVLFGGYTF; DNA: TGTGCCTCGTGGGACAGGGTGTTGTTTGGCGGCTACACCTTC
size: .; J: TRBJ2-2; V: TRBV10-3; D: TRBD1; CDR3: CAIRGTETGELFF; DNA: TGTGCCATCAGAGGGACAGAAACCGGGGAGCTGTTTTTT
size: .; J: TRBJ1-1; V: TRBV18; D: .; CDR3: CASSLQDDTEAFF; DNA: TGTGCCAGCTCACTTCAAGACGACACTGAAGCTTTCTTT
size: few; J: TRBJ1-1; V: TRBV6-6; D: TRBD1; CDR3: CASSLQGAKTEAFF; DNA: TGTGCCAGCAGCCTACAGGGGGCGAAGACTGAAGCTTTCTTT
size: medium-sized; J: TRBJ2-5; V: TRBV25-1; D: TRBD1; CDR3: CASSVGTGGGETQYF; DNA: TGTGCCAGCAGTGTGGGGACAGGGGGCGGAGAGACCCAGTACTTC
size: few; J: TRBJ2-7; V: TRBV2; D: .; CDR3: CASRGNPYEQYF; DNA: TGTGCCAGCAGGGGAAATCCCTACGAGCAGTACTTC
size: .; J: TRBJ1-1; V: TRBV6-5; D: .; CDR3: CASSEGGGNTEAFF; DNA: TGTGCCAGCAGTGAAGGTGGGGGTAACACTGAAGCTTTCTTT
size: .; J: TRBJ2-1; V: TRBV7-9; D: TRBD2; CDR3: CASSFTSGADEQFF; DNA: TGTGCCAGCAGCTTTACTAGCGGGGCGGATGAGCAGTTCTTC
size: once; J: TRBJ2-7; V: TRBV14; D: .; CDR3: CASTRDFFGEQYF; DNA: TGTGCCAGCACCCGGGACTTCTTTGGCGAGCAGTACTTC
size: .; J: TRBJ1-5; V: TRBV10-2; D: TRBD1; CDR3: CASRGGEGLGSNQPQHF; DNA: TGCGCCAGCAGAGGGGGCGAGGGCTTAGGGAGCAATCAGCCCCAGCATTTT
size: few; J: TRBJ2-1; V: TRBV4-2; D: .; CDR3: CASSQKAGTPFAGSYNEQFF; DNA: TGTGCCAGCAGCCAAAAAGCCGGGACCCCATTCGCGGGCTCCTACAATGAGCAGTTCTTC
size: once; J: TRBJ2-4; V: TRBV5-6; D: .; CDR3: CASSPRGGGIAKNIQYF; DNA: TGTGCCAGCAGCCCGCGAGGGGGTGGGATAGCCAAAAACATTCAGTACTTC
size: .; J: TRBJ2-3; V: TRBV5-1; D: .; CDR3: CASSLDSGDFTDTQYF; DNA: TGCGCCAGCAGCCTAGATAGTGGGGACTTCACAGATACGCAGTATTTT
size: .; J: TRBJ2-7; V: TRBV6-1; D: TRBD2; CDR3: CASSLGLADSYEQYF; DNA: TGTGCCAGCAGCCTCGGACTAGCGGATTCCTACGAGCAGTACTTC
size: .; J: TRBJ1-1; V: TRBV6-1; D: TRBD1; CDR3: CASSDRQGANTEAFF; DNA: TGTGCCAGCAGTGACCGGCAGGGGGCGAACACTGAAGCTTTCTTT
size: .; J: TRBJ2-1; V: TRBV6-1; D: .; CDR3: CASRGLGLSGEQFF; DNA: TGTGCCAGCAGGGGACTGGGTCTTTCGGGGGAGCAGTTCTTC
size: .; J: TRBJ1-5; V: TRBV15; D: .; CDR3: CATSMVYSNQPQHF; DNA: TGTGCCACCAGCATGGTCTATAGCAATCAGCCCCAGCATTTT
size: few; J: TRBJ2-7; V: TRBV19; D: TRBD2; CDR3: CASSIDDGGAICYEQYF; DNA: TGTGCCAGTAGTATAGATGACGGGGGGGCCATTTGCTACGAGCAGTACTTC
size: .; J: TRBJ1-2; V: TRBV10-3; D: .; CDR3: CAISVYKGEAYGYTF; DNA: TGTGCCATCAGTGTATATAAGGGGGAGGCGTATGGCTACACCTTC